This is a list of T cell receptor beta chains from one sample in a study of cytomegalovirus exposure and HLA in healthy donors. TCRdb keeps only in-frame clones here, not all; method: immunoSEQ multiplex PCR. This sample's table reports 130,000 or so clones. Sequencing was performed on PBMCs. These receptors were collected from a woman younger than 35 in good health and CMV-seronegative. Each CDR3 is given with its conserved first and last residue. Fields, in order: CDR3 DNA, CDR3 protein, D gene, V gene, J gene. D genes are given only for firm matches.

CDR3 DNA: TGTGCCAGCAGCTTTATGACAGGAATAGGATTGGGCTACACCTTC
CDR3 protein: CASSFMTGIGLGYTF
D gene: NA
V gene: TRBV5-4
J gene: TRBJ1-2

CDR3 DNA: TGTGCCAGCAGCTCTCGACAGGGGGATGGCTACACCTTC
CDR3 protein: CASSSRQGDGYTF
D gene: TRBD1
V gene: TRBV27
J gene: TRBJ1-2

CDR3 DNA: TGTGCCAGCTCACTTAACAGGGGGGAAGAGACCCAGTACTTC
CDR3 protein: CASSLNRGEETQYF
D gene: TRBD1
V gene: TRBV18
J gene: TRBJ2-5

CDR3 DNA: TGTGCCAGCAGCTTAGGCACAGGGTCCTACAATGAGCAGTTCTTC
CDR3 protein: CASSLGTGSYNEQFF
D gene: NA
V gene: TRBV11-3
J gene: TRBJ2-1

CDR3 DNA: TGTGCCAGCAGCCCTGACCTGGACAGGAGGGACTATGGCTACACCTTC
CDR3 protein: CASSPDLDRRDYGYTF
D gene: TRBD1
V gene: TRBV5-6
J gene: TRBJ1-2

CDR3 DNA: TGTGCCTGGGACCGAATTACTAGCGGGAATGAGCAGTTCTTC
CDR3 protein: CAWDRITSGNEQFF
D gene: TRBD2
V gene: TRBV30
J gene: TRBJ2-1

CDR3 DNA: TGTGCCAGCAGCCCCTCAGAAGACACCATATATTTT
CDR3 protein: CASSPSEDTIYF
D gene: NA
V gene: TRBV7-8
J gene: TRBJ1-3

CDR3 DNA: TGTGCCAGCAGCCCAGGTGGCTGGTCCGCTGGGGCCAACGTCCTGACTTTC
CDR3 protein: CASSPGGWSAGANVLTF
D gene: NA
V gene: TRBV5-4
J gene: TRBJ2-6

CDR3 DNA: TGTGCCAGCAGCTTAGGGGCGAATGGCTACACCTTC
CDR3 protein: CASSLGANGYTF
D gene: NA
V gene: TRBV7-2
J gene: TRBJ1-2

CDR3 DNA: TGCGCCAGCAGCTTGGAAGGGCGGGGGACATTTGATGGCTACACCTTC
CDR3 protein: CASSLEGRGTFDGYTF
D gene: NA
V gene: TRBV5-1
J gene: TRBJ1-2

CDR3 DNA: TGTGCCAGCTCACGACGCGGCGGAGGGGGCGGAGAAAAACTGTTTTTT
CDR3 protein: CASSRRGGGGGEKLFF
D gene: TRBD1
V gene: TRBV18
J gene: TRBJ1-4

CDR3 DNA: TGTGCCAGCAGCTTCGAGTGGGAGGGGATCAACACCGGGGAGCTGTTTTTT
CDR3 protein: CASSFEWEGINTGELFF
D gene: TRBD2
V gene: TRBV11-2
J gene: TRBJ2-2

CDR3 DNA: TGTGCCAGCAGCCAGATGACAGGGGTGGGGACCCAGTACTTC
CDR3 protein: CASSQMTGVGTQYF
D gene: TRBD1
V gene: TRBV14
J gene: TRBJ2-5

CDR3 DNA: TGCGCCAGCAGCCCCGGAGGTGGCCCTAATGAAAAACTGTTTTTT
CDR3 protein: CASSPGGGPNEKLFF
D gene: NA
V gene: TRBV5-1
J gene: TRBJ1-4

CDR3 DNA: TGTGCCAGCAGAACTCGGACTAGCGCTCCCTACGAGCAGTACTTC
CDR3 protein: CASRTRTSAPYEQYF
D gene: TRBD2
V gene: TRBV6-1
J gene: TRBJ2-7

CDR3 DNA: TGCGCCAGCAGCCCGGACACAAAAGCTGGCTATGGCTACACCTTC
CDR3 protein: CASSPDTKAGYGYTF
D gene: NA
V gene: TRBV5-1
J gene: TRBJ1-2

CDR3 DNA: TGTGCCAGCAGCTTGTACCCGAGACTAGCGGGAGGAGGCGGGGAGCTGTTTTTT
CDR3 protein: CASSLYPRLAGGGGELFF
D gene: TRBD2
V gene: TRBV5-5
J gene: TRBJ2-2

CDR3 DNA: TGTGCCAGCAGCCAAGGGCAGGGTGGGGAAAAACTGTTTTTT
CDR3 protein: CASSQGQGGEKLFF
D gene: NA
V gene: TRBV4-2
J gene: TRBJ1-4

CDR3 DNA: TGTGCCAGCAGCTTAATCGGTGAGGGTGGCTACACCTTC
CDR3 protein: CASSLIGEGGYTF
D gene: NA
V gene: TRBV7-3
J gene: TRBJ1-2

CDR3 DNA: TGTGCCAGCTGCCGGGACAGGGGGGACTATGGCTACACCTTC
CDR3 protein: CASCRDRGDYGYTF
D gene: TRBD1
V gene: TRBV6-1
J gene: TRBJ1-2

CDR3 DNA: TGTGCCAGCAGTCCGCGGGGACAGGTGATCACTGAAGCTTTCTTT
CDR3 protein: CASSPRGQVITEAFF
D gene: TRBD1
V gene: TRBV27
J gene: TRBJ1-1

CDR3 DNA: TGTGCCAGCAGCTTAGGTAGCGGGGTCGGGACAGATACGCAGTATTTT
CDR3 protein: CASSLGSGVGTDTQYF
D gene: TRBD2
V gene: TRBV13
J gene: TRBJ2-3

CDR3 DNA: TGTGCCAGCAGCCAATACCGGACAGATGAAAAACTGTTTTTT
CDR3 protein: CASSQYRTDEKLFF
D gene: NA
V gene: TRBV14
J gene: TRBJ1-4

CDR3 DNA: TGTGCCTGGACTAGGGCACCTAGGCCACCGACAGGCTCTGGAAACACCATATATTTT
CDR3 protein: CAWTRAPRPPTGSGNTIYF
D gene: NA
V gene: TRBV30
J gene: TRBJ1-3

CDR3 DNA: TGTGCCAGCAGCTGGGGGACTAGCGGGAGCAAAAACATTCAGTACTTC
CDR3 protein: CASSWGTSGSKNIQYF
D gene: TRBD2
V gene: TRBV5-4
J gene: TRBJ2-4

CDR3 DNA: TGTGCCAGCAGCCCGCCCTGGGGACAGTCGAACGATGAGCAGTTCTTC
CDR3 protein: CASSPPWGQSNDEQFF
D gene: TRBD1
V gene: TRBV7-9
J gene: TRBJ2-1

CDR3 DNA: TGTGCCAGCAGTTACCCGACTAGCGGGAGGGCCGGGGAGCTGTTTTTT
CDR3 protein: CASSYPTSGRAGELFF
D gene: TRBD2
V gene: TRBV6-7
J gene: TRBJ2-2

CDR3 DNA: TGTGCAAGTCGCTTAAACGGGCCCGGGACAGGTAAAAACTCTGGGGCCAACGTCCTGACTTTC
CDR3 protein: CASRLNGPGTGKNSGANVLTF
D gene: NA
V gene: TRBV12-2
J gene: TRBJ2-6

CDR3 DNA: TGTGCCAGTGAGGCAGATACGCAGTATTTT
CDR3 protein: CASEADTQYF
D gene: NA
V gene: TRBV19
J gene: TRBJ2-3

CDR3 DNA: TGCGCCAGCAGCTGGGGACAGTTGACTAATGAAAAACTGTTTTTT
CDR3 protein: CASSWGQLTNEKLFF
D gene: TRBD1
V gene: TRBV5-1
J gene: TRBJ1-4

CDR3 DNA: TGTGCCAGCAGTGGTACGACGGGACTAGCGGGGGTGATGACGCAGTATTTT
CDR3 protein: CASSGTTGLAGVMTQYF
D gene: TRBD2
V gene: TRBV28
J gene: TRBJ2-3

CDR3 DNA: TGTGCCAGCAGTTTTTCGGTCAAAGAGACCCAGTACTTC
CDR3 protein: CASSFSVKETQYF
D gene: NA
V gene: TRBV27
J gene: TRBJ2-5

CDR3 DNA: TGTGCCAGCAGAGAGACAGGTGGCAACTATGGCTACACCTTC
CDR3 protein: CASRETGGNYGYTF
D gene: NA
V gene: TRBV6-5
J gene: TRBJ1-2

CDR3 DNA: TGTGCCAGCAGCCAAGGGACTAGCGGTCCCTACAATGAGCAGTTCTTC
CDR3 protein: CASSQGTSGPYNEQFF
D gene: TRBD2
V gene: TRBV4-2
J gene: TRBJ2-1

CDR3 DNA: TGTGCCTGGATCCTAGCGGACTCCTACAATGAGCAGTTCTTC
CDR3 protein: CAWILADSYNEQFF
D gene: TRBD2
V gene: TRBV30
J gene: TRBJ2-1

CDR3 DNA: TGTGCCAGCAGCTACAGCGGGAGAGAGACCCAGTACTTC
CDR3 protein: CASSYSGRETQYF
D gene: TRBD2
V gene: TRBV11-2
J gene: TRBJ2-5

CDR3 DNA: TGTGCCAGCAGCTTCGGACAGGCCAAAAACATTCAGTACTTC
CDR3 protein: CASSFGQAKNIQYF
D gene: NA
V gene: TRBV5-6
J gene: TRBJ2-4

CDR3 DNA: TGTGCCAGCAGCTTAGCGGGGGGGGCGGTAAGACAGCCCCAGCATTTT
CDR3 protein: CASSLAGGAVRQPQHF
D gene: NA
V gene: TRBV7-2
J gene: TRBJ1-5

CDR3 DNA: TGTGCCACCAGCACAGAGGGGGAGGGGTTGGGTCAGTCTGGAAATCAGCCCCAGCATTTT
CDR3 protein: CATSTEGEGLGQSGNQPQHF
D gene: NA
V gene: TRBV15
J gene: TRBJ1-5

CDR3 DNA: TGTGCCAGCAGGAGGCAGCGGAACTACCAAGAGACCCAGTACTTC
CDR3 protein: CASRRQRNYQETQYF
D gene: NA
V gene: TRBV28
J gene: TRBJ2-5

CDR3 DNA: TGTGCCAGCAGCTTTGGACAGATAACTCAGAACACTGAAGCTTTCTTT
CDR3 protein: CASSFGQITQNTEAFF
D gene: NA
V gene: TRBV5-4
J gene: TRBJ1-1

CDR3 DNA: TGTGCCAGCTCACCAGGACAGGGGGCTGGCACTGAAGCTTTCTTT
CDR3 protein: CASSPGQGAGTEAFF
D gene: TRBD1
V gene: TRBV18
J gene: TRBJ1-1

CDR3 DNA: TGTGCCAGCAGTGAACTAGCTGTCGGTGGGGAGACCCAGTACTTC
CDR3 protein: CASSELAVGGETQYF
D gene: NA
V gene: TRBV6-1
J gene: TRBJ2-5

CDR3 DNA: TGTGCCAGCAGCGCGGGACAGGGGGCGAGAAACACCATATATTTT
CDR3 protein: CASSAGQGARNTIYF
D gene: TRBD1
V gene: TRBV9
J gene: TRBJ1-3

CDR3 DNA: TGTGCCAGCAGCCCTCGAGGGACAGGGGCCAACGTCCTGACTTTC
CDR3 protein: CASSPRGTGANVLTF
D gene: NA
V gene: TRBV5-4
J gene: TRBJ2-6

CDR3 DNA: TGTGCCAGCAGCTTAACCGGCGGGCCTTCTGTCGGGGAGCTGTTTTTT
CDR3 protein: CASSLTGGPSVGELFF
D gene: NA
V gene: TRBV7-3
J gene: TRBJ2-2

CDR3 DNA: TGCGCCAGCAGCCCCGGGACAGGGGGCGCGTATGGCTACACCTTC
CDR3 protein: CASSPGTGGAYGYTF
D gene: TRBD1
V gene: TRBV5-1
J gene: TRBJ1-2

CDR3 DNA: TGTGCCAGCAGTTACGGTCTGGGCGGGAGAACCTTCTTC
CDR3 protein: CASSYGLGGRTFF
D gene: TRBD2
V gene: TRBV6-5
J gene: TRBJ2-1

CDR3 DNA: TGTGCCAGCAGTCCCACCCGGACAGGGGCCCCCAGGGAGCAGTACTTC
CDR3 protein: CASSPTRTGAPREQYF
D gene: TRBD1
V gene: TRBV27
J gene: TRBJ2-7

CDR3 DNA: TGTGCCAGCAGCGTAGCGGCTAGCACAGATACGCAGTATTTT
CDR3 protein: CASSVAASTDTQYF
D gene: NA
V gene: TRBV7-9
J gene: TRBJ2-3

CDR3 DNA: TGCGCCAGCAGCCAAGTACTAGCGGGCCAATACAATGAGCAGTTCTTC
CDR3 protein: CASSQVLAGQYNEQFF
D gene: TRBD2
V gene: TRBV4-1
J gene: TRBJ2-1

CDR3 DNA: TGTGCCAGCAGCTTAACCAGGGAGGACACCGGGGAGCTGTTTTTT
CDR3 protein: CASSLTREDTGELFF
D gene: NA
V gene: TRBV7-3
J gene: TRBJ2-2